The 22 T cell receptor beta chains listed next were all sequenced from one sample in a study of molecular identifiers for immune sequencing clone quantification. MiXCR, run by TCRdb on the PCR reads, gives a single entry per CDR3 protein. The profile shows 85,000 to 90,000 distinct CDR3 sequences, nearly 25% of them singletons. The sequencing sample was made of naive CD8+ T cells from blood, with Jurkat cell RNA spiked in. As to subset: FACS-sorted CD8+CD4-CCR7+CD45RA+ naive T cells. These receptors were obtained from a human donor in good health. Some libraries in this study had Jurkat cell RNA spiked in.

This clonotype was detected many times. The rearrangement joins TRBV6-5 to TRBJ2-7; 10 bases are shared with TRBD1. V lost 2 bases to trimming and J lost 3 bases; unmatched junction nucleotides: 1. In germline, CDR1 is MNHEY, CDR2 SVGAGI. CDR3 length: 14 amino acids. The CDR3 coding sequence is TGTGCCAGCAGTTACGGGACAGGGGTCTACGAGCAGTACTTC. The encoded protein is CASSYGTGVYEQYF.

The chain couples TRBV12-3 or TRBV12-4 to TRBJ2-3, with 8 bases matching TRBD1. The CDR3 length is 17 residues. Losses at the gene ends were 6 bases for V and 6 bases for J; bases not matched to a gene: 17. CDR3 sequence: CASSDNPRGQGLDTQYF. The CDR3 DNA reads TGTGCCAGCAGCGACAACCCCCGTGGACAGGGACTGGATACGCAGTATTTT.

As regards this clonotype: Compared with germline, one end of the junction differs, possibly owing to a read error. V and J are TRBV20-1 and TRBJ1-5; 8 nucleotides line up with TRBD1. There are 16 residues in the CDR3. Per germline, CDR1 DFQATT and CDR2 SNEGSKA (reference sequence). The DNA of the CDR3 is TGCAGTGCTAGAGGGAAGGACAGGGTAGGGAATCAGCTCCAGCATTTT. Translated: CSARGKDRVGNQLQHF.

Details on this clonotype: This may be a read error: a much more frequent sequence differs by one nucleotide. The chain carries TRBV7-2 and TRBJ2-1, with 7 bases lining up with TRBD1. The V and J ends lost 8 bases and 2 bases, in that order; junction bases with no gene match: 9. The CDR3 runs to 15 residues. Germline CDR1 and CDR2: SGHTA and FQGNSA. CDR3 DNA sequence: TGTGCCAGCGGCTCAGACAGGGCTACCTACAATGAGCAGTTCTTC. Translating it yields CASGSDRATYNEQFF.

This clonotype was seen repeatedly, ten times or more. V usage is TRBV5-1 and J usage is TRBJ2-3, with 10 bases aligning to TRBD2. The CDR3 spans 13 residues. With 9 bases clipped from V and 5 bases from J, the junction kept 6 bases outside the gene matches. Germline lookup yields CDR1 SGHRS and CDR2 YFSETQ. In nucleotides, the CDR3 is TGCGCCACTCGCGGGACTAGCGAAGATACGCAGTATTTT. This encodes CATRGTSEDTQYF. The whole variable domain, remainder taken from reference TRBV5-1 and TRBJ2-3, is KAGVTQTPRYLIKTRGQQVTLSCSPISGHRSVSWYQQTPGQGLQFLFEYFSETQRNKGNFPGRFSGRQFSNSRSEMNVSTLELGDSALYLCATRGTSEDTQYFGPGTRLTVL.

CDR3 bases: TGTGCCAGTAGTATTAGTCGGGTTAACAGCAATCAGCCCCAGCATTTT. This encodes CASSISRVNSNQPQHF. The chain couples TRBV19 to TRBJ1-5; D ambiguous. Germline values: CDR1 LNHDA, CDR2 SQIVND (reference sequence). V was shortened by 3 bases and J by 1 base, with 13 bases between the two germline ends. This CDR3 has 16 amino acids.

This clonotype was seen a few times. J is TRBJ2-1 and V is TRBV2; D may be TRBD1 or TRBD2 (6 bases each). Germline V CDR1 and CDR2: SNHLY, FYNNEI. The V end lost 10 bases, the J end lost 8 bases, and 21 bases lay between the germline ends. The CDR3 totals 14 residues. CDR3 bases: TGTGCCATGCCAGGGCAGGGGCGGAGGGATGAGCAGTTCTTC. Encoded protein: CAMPGQGRRDEQFF.

This clonotype was observed many times. The V gene is TRBV5-6, the J gene TRBJ2-4; TRBD2 aligns across 9 bases. V gave up 0 bases and J gave up 1 base; unmatched junction bases: 5. Germline values: CDR1 SGHDT, CDR2 YYEEEE. This CDR3 region has 17 residues. The CDR3 nucleotides are TGTGCCAGCAGCTTGGATGGGGCGGGAGGGGCCAAAAACATTCAGTACTTC. Translated: CASSLDGAGGAKNIQYF.

This clonotype was counted ten times or more. The CDR3 nucleotides are TGTGCCAGCAGCTCCTTAGCGGGGGGGCTAGGTGAGCAGTTCTTC. Protein sequence: CASSSLAGGLGEQFF. The gene calls are TRBV7-2 and TRBJ2-1; 11 nucleotides line up with TRBD2. The CDR3 has 15 amino acids. V shed 4 bases and J 9 bases; nucleotides not matched to a gene: 8. Germline loops: CDR1 SGHTA, CDR2 FQGNSA. Full variable domain (outside the CDR3, taken from reference TRBV7-2 and TRBJ2-1): GAGVSQSPSNKVTEKGKDVELRCDPISGHTALYWYRQSLGQGLEFLIYFQGNSAPDKSGLPSDRFSAERTGGSVSTLTIQRTQQEDSAVYLCASSSLAGGLGEQFFGPGTRLTVL.

The chain carries TRBV28 and TRBJ2-5; possible D gene TRBD1, 6 bases. CDR1 and CDR2 (germline): MDHEN, SYDVKM. The CDR3 runs 14 residues. Trimming shortened V by 6 bases and J by 5 bases, and 16 bases separated the two germline ends. The DNA of the CDR3 is TGTGCCAGCAGGGCCATACGGGACACCGAGACCCAGTACTTC. Translating it yields CASRAIRDTETQYF. The full variable domain, rest sourced from reference TRBV28 and TRBJ2-5, is DVKVTQSSRYLVKRTGEKVFLECVQDMDHENMFWYRQDPGLGLRLIYFSYDVKMKEKGDIPEGYSVSREKKERFSLILESASTNQTSMYLCASRAIRDTETQYFGPGTRLLVL.

This clonotype has ten or more counts. The chain has TRBV6-5 and TRBJ2-1; D is possibly TRBD2 (6 bases). This CDR3 spans 15 amino acids. V was trimmed by 0 bases and J by 4 bases, leaving 10 bases between them. Germline V gives CDR1 MNHEY, CDR2 SVGAGI. CDR3 sequence (DNA): TGTGCCAGCAGTTACTCGGTGGGGGGTTACAATGAGCAGTTCTTC. It translates to CASSYSVGGYNEQFF.

As for this clonotype: As the CDR3 is not closed by the conserved phenylalanine or tryptophan, this likely results from a read error. The rearrangement joins TRBV27 to TRBJ2-5, with TRBD2 matching 16 bases. The V gene's germline CDR1 is MNHEY and CDR2 SMNVEV (reference sequence). The CDR3 totals 16 residues. The V gene end was trimmed by 5 bases and the J gene end by 5 bases; junction bases not matched to a gene: 5. The CDR3 coding sequence is TGTGCCAGCAGTAGGGGACTAGCGGGGGGGCTTGAGACCCAGTACTCC. Translation: CASSRGLAGGLETQYS.

This clonotype was seen ten or more times. This CDR3 reads CASSQASGSYNEQFF. CDR3 DNA sequence: TGTGCCAGCAGCCAAGCTAGCGGGTCCTACAATGAGCAGTTCTTC. The V and J genes are TRBV4-2 and TRBJ2-1; the match to TRBD2 covers 8 bases. Germline-derived CDR1 and CDR2 are LGHNA and YNFKEQ. J lost 1 base, V lost 1 base, and 0 bases had no gene match. The length of the CDR3 is 15 residues.

To note about this clonotype: A read error is possible here, since a much larger clone lies one base away. The V gene is TRBV12-3 or TRBV12-4, the J gene TRBJ2-5; no reliable D call. This CDR3 is 13 amino acids long. For the CDR3, the DNA is TGTGCCAGCAGTTCTTTTAAACAAGAGACCCGGTACTTC. Its protein is CASSSFKQETRYF.

This clonotype was observed once. It may be a read error: a sequence one base away is much more abundant. V and J are TRBV12-5 and TRBJ1-1; D is uncertain. The CDR3 sequence is 15 residues long. Per germline, CDR1 LGHNT and CDR2 FRNRAP. CDR3 residues: CASGLGMAENTGAFF. Written as DNA, the CDR3 is TGTGCTAGTGGTTTAGGGATGGCGGAGAACACTGGAGCTTTCTTT.

As to this clonotype: A much larger clone sits a single nucleotide away, making a read error possible. V gene TRBV7-2 combines with J gene TRBJ2-5, with 7 nucleotides matching TRBD1. Germline V gene sequence: CDR1 SGHTA, CDR2 FQGNSA. The CDR3 is 15 residues long. CDR3 in DNA: TGTGCCAGCAGCTCATCGACCGGGACAGAAGAGCCCCAGTACTTC. Amino acids: CASSSSTGTEEPQYF.

The chain is built from TRBV6-5 and TRBJ2-1, with 7 bases aligning to TRBD1. The CDR3 spans 14 residues. Germline V gives CDR1 MNHEY, CDR2 SVGAGI. The trim removed 4 bases at V and 2 bases at J, leaving 2 bases unmatched. The CDR3 sequence: CASSLQGPYNEQFF. DNA of the CDR3: TGTGCCAGCAGTTTACAGGGGCCCTACAATGAGCAGTTCTTC.

V usage is TRBV5-8 and J usage is TRBJ2-2, with 9 bases matching TRBD1. V trimming: 3 bases; J trimming: 0 bases; junction bases outside the gene matches: 3. Germline assignment: CDR1 SGHTS and CDR2 YDEGEE. The CDR3 has 16 amino acids. The CDR3 here is CASSWGQGANTGELFF. CDR3 coding DNA: TGTGCCAGCAGCTGGGGACAGGGCGCGAACACCGGGGAGCTGTTTTTT.

This clonotype was picked up a small number of times. This chain links TRBV11-2 with TRBJ2-7, with 12 bases lining up with TRBD1. The V gene's germline CDR1 is SGHAT and CDR2 FQNNGV. The CDR3 is made up of 16 amino acids. The junction had 13 bases not matched to a gene; V was cut back by 4 bases and J by 9 bases. CDR3 region: CASSSSWGDRGHAQYF. CDR3 in DNA: TGTGCCAGCAGCTCATCGTGGGGGGACAGGGGGCACGCGCAGTACTTC. Variable domain in full (rest from reference TRBV11-2 and TRBJ2-7): EAGVAQSPRYKIIEKRQSVAFWCNPISGHATLYWYQQILGQGPKLLIQFQNNGVVDDSQLPKDRFSAERLKGVDSTLKIQPAKLEDSAVYLCASSSSWGDRGHAQYFGPGTRLTVT.

This rearrangement joins TRBV30 to TRBJ1-1, with D perhaps TRBD1 (6 bases). The CDR3 totals 13 residues. V dropped 2 bases and J dropped 9 bases, with 16 bases sitting between them. Germline V gene sequence: CDR1 GTSNPN, CDR2 SVGIG (reference sequence). The CDR3 spells CAWSSGGGFKAFF. CDR3 in DNA: TGTGCCTGGAGTTCCGGAGGGGGTTTTAAAGCTTTCTTT.

This clonotype has just a few counts. V and J are TRBV13 and TRBJ2-2; D may match TRBD1 or TRBD2 (7 bases each). This CDR3 comprises 15 residues. Germline V lookup: CDR1 PRHDT, CDR2 FYEKMQ (reference sequence). Trimming removed 4 bases at V and 4 bases at J, with 13 bases between. DNA for the CDR3: TGTGCCAGCAGCTCCGACAGGGAGGGCACCGGGGAGCTGTTTTTT. This translates into CASSSDREGTGELFF.

About this clonotype itself: This clone may be a read error of a much larger clone one base away. J is TRBJ2-7 and V is TRBV6-1; possibly TRBD1 for D (6 bases). This CDR3 is 13 amino acids long. The germline CDR1 and CDR2 sequences are MNHNS and SASEGT. The V and J ends lost 2 bases and 5 bases respectively, with 10 bases between them. The chain's CDR3 is CASSETGFDEQYF. The CDR3 region has the DNA TGTGCCAGCAGTGAAACAGGGTTCGACGAGCAGTACTTC.